The sequence of this TCR beta chain was determined in a study of blood T cell repertoires in COVID-19 (dated by TCRdb to about 2020). About the full investigation: Samples from collaborators originated in the United States, Italy and Spain and spanned both the acute and convalescent phases of COVID-19. The material from the prospective study consisted of cDNA or gDNA derived from T cells, B-cell-depleted T cells, or PBMCs. The dataset comprised deeply sampled blood TCRbeta repertoires from subjects exposed to, actively infected with, or recovered from COVID-19. The repertoires were released in a freely available public database meant as a resource for research on the immune response to SARS-CoV-2. Samples came from the ongoing ImmuneRACE study (first 160 participants) plus 1,254 subjects from 6 global collaborators. The sample metadata nearly always contained a de-identified subject ID, COVID-19 status, age in years and sex. HLA class I and class II types, where available, came from metadata supplied by the sample provider rather than from assay-based typing. Results and caveats for the whole study, not just this receptor: The amount of clinical and demographic metadata varied by source and participant and was provided uncurated.

TCRbeta CDR3 regions were amplified from genomic DNA by means of the immunoSEQ Assay, a bias-controlled multiplex PCR. Processing in the source paper ran as follows. Within the assay, amplification of reference gene primers was used to estimate how many nucleated cells each sample contained. To quantify the absolute abundance of each unique TCRbeta CDR3 rearrangement, sequence reads were collapsed and filtered. For each sample, productive Simpson clonality was calculated as the square root of Simpson's diversity index across productive rearrangements. Imported from immuneACCESS, the table was reduced by TCRdb to in-frame sequences with V and J called. These copies leave out some clones; in studies compared against another copy, an unresolved V gene accounts for under half, and the cause of the remainder is not known. From that table come the V and J calls and clone size; the DNA was used to work out D and trimming. In this sample the table shows around 150,000 clones, over 75% of which occur a single time. The top ten clones comprise around 2.8% of the sample.

The V and J ends are trimmed by 0 bases and 9 bases, leaving 15 bases between them. Including cysteine and phenylalanine, the CDR3 has 16 amino acids. Only the CDR3 DNA is retained, 48 bases long and in frame from the first base. The germline V gene gives CDR1 as SGHVS and CDR2 as FQNEAQ. To note about this clone: Its antigen remains unidentified. No quality values exist for individual bases; no much larger clone is one base distant.

The collaborating institutions used their own protocols to collect whole blood in K2EDTA tubes. For TCRbeta analysis, collaborators shipped samples in one of three forms: frozen whole blood, isolated PBMCs, or DNA extracted from either of those sample types. The rearrangement combines TRBV7-8 with TRBJ1-6; the best D guess is TRBD1, with 5 bases matching. The sequence derives from a man aged 65 to 79 with acute or convalescent COVID-19. The sequenced material came from peripheral blood. The DNA is as follows: TGTGCCAGCAGCTTAGCGAAACGGGGGTCTGCTTCACCCCTCCACTTT. Its protein reads: CASSLAKRGSASPLHF.